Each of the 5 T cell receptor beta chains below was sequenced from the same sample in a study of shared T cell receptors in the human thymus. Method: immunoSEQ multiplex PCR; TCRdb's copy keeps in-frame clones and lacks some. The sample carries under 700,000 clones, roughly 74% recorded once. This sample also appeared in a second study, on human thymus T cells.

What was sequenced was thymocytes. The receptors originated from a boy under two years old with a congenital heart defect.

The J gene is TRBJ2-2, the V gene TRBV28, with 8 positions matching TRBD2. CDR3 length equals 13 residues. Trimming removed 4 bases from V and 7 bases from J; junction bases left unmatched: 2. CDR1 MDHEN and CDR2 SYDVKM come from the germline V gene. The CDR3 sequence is CASSSTSGGELFF. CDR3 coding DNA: TGTGCCAGCAGTTCAACTAGCGGCGGGGAGCTGTTTTTT.

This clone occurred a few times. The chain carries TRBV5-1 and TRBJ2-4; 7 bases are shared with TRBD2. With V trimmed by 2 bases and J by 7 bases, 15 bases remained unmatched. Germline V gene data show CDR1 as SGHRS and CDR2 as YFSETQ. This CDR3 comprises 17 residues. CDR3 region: CASSFPPGRAGRNIQYF. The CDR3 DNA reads TGCGCCAGCAGCTTTCCCCCGGGGAGGGCTGGTAGGAACATTCAGTACTTC. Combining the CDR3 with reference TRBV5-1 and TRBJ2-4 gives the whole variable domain KAGVTQTPRYLIKTRGQQVTLSCSPISGHRSVSWYQQTPGQGLQFLFEYFSETQRNKGNFPGRFSGRQFSNSRSEMNVSTLELGDSALYLCASSFPPGRAGRNIQYFGAGTRLSVL.

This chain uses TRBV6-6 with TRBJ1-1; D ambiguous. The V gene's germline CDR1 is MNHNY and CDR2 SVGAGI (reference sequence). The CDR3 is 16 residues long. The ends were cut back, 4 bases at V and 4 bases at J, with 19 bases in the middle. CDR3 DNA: TGTGCCAGCAGTTCCCAGGCCAGGCGTATAGGCACTGAAGCTTTCTTT. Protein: CASSSQARRIGTEAFF.

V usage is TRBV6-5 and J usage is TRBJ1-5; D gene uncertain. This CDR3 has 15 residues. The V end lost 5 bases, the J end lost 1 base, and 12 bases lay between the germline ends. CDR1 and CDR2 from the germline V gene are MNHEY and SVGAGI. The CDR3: CASSPGLFSNQPQHF. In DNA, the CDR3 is TGTGCCAGCAGTCCCGGACTGTTCAGCAATCAGCCCCAGCATTTT.

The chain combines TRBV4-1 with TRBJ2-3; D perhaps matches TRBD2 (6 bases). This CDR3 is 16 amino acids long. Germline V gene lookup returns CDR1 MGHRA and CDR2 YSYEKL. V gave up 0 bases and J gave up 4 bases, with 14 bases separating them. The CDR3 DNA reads TGCGCCAGCAGCCAAGAGGGGTCGGGAGTGGCAGATACGCAGTATTTT. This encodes CASSQEGSGVADTQYF.